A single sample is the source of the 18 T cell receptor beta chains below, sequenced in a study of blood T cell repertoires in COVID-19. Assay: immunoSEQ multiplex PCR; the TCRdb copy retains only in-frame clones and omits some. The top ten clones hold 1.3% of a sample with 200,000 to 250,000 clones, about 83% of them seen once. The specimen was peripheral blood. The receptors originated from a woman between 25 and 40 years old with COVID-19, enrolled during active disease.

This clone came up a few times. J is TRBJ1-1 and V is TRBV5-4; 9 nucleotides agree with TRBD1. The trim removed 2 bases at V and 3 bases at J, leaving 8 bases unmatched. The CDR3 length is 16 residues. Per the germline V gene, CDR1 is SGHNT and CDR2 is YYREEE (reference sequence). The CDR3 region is CASSLKTGQGDTEAFF. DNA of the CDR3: TGTGCCAGCAGCTTAAAAACGGGACAGGGAGACACTGAAGCTTTCTTT.

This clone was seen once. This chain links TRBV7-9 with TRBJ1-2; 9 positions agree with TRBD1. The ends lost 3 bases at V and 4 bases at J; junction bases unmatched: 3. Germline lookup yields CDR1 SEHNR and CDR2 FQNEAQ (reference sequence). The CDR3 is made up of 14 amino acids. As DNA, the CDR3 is TGTGCCAGCAGCTTGGGACAGGGCTTCTATGGCTACACCTTC. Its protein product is CASSLGQGFYGYTF.

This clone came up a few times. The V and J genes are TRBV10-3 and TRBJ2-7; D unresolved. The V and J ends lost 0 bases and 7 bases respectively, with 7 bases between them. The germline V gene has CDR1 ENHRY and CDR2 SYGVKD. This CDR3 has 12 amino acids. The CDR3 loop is CAISESLGEQYF. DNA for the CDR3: TGTGCCATCAGTGAGTCGCTAGGAGAGCAGTACTTC.

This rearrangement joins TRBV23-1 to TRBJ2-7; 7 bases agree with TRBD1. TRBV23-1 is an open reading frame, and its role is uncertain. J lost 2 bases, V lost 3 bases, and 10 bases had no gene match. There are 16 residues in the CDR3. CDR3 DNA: TGCGCCAGCAGTCACCGGTTCCGGGACAGAACCTACGAGCAGTACTTC. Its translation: CASSHRFRDRTYEQYF.

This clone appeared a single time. CDR3 in DNA: TGTGCCAGCTCACCACCGGGACAGAATTCACCCCTCCACTTT. As protein: CASSPPGQNSPLHF. V usage is TRBV18 and J usage is TRBJ1-6; 7 nucleotides agree with TRBD1. Germline assignment: CDR1 KGHSH and CDR2 LQKENI. This CDR3 contains 14 residues. V shed 0 bases, J shed 7 bases, and the junction held 0 bases outside the gene matches.

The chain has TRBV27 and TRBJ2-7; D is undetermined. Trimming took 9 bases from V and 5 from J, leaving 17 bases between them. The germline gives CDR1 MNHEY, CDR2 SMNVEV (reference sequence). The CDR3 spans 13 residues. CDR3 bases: TGTGCCAGTTCGGCGGCCGGTGTGGACGAGCAGTACTTC. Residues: CASSAAGVDEQYF.

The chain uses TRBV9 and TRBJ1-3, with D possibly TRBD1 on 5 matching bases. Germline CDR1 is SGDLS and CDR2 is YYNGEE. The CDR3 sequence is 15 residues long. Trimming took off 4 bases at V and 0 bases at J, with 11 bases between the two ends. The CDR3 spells CASSPGGVSGNTIYF. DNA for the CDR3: TGTGCCAGCAGCCCCGGAGGGGTCTCTGGAAACACCATATATTTT.

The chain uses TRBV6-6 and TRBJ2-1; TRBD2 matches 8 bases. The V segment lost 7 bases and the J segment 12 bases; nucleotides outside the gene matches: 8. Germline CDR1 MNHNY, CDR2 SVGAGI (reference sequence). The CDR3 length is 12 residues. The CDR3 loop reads CASNHFGTRQFF. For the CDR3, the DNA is TGTGCCAGCAACCACTTCGGGACTAGGCAGTTCTTC.

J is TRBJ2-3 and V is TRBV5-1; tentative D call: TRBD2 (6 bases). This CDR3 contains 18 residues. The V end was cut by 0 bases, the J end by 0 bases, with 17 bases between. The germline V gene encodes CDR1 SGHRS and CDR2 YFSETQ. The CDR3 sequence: CASSLAGRSGSSTDTQYF. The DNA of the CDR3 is TGCGCCAGCAGCTTGGCTGGCCGTAGCGGATCAAGCACAGATACGCAGTATTTT.

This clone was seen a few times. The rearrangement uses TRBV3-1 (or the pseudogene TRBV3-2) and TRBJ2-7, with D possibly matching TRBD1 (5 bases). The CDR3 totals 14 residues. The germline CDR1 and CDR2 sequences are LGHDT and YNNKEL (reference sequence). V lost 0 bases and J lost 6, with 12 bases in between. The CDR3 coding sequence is TGTGCCAGCAGCCAAGATTGGGGCTTTCCCGAGCAGTACTTC. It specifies CASSQDWGFPEQYF.

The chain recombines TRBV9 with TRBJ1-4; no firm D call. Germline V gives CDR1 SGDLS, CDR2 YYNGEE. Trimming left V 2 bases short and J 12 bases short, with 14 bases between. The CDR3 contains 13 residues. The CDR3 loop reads CASSVSGVAELFF. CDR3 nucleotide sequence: TGTGCCAGCAGCGTGAGTGGAGTGGCCGAACTGTTTTTT.

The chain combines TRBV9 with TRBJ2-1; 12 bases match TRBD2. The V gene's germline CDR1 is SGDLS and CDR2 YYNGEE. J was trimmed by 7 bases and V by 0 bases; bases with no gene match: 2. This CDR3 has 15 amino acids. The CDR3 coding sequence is TGTGCCAGCAGCGTAGACGGGACTAGCGGGAATGAGCAGTTCTTC. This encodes CASSVDGTSGNEQFF.

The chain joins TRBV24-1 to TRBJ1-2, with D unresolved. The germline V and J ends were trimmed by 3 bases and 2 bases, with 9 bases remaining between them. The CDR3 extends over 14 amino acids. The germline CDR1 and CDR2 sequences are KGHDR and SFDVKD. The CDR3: CATSDHGLNYGYTF. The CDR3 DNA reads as TGTGCCACCAGTGATCACGGACTAAACTATGGCTACACCTTC.

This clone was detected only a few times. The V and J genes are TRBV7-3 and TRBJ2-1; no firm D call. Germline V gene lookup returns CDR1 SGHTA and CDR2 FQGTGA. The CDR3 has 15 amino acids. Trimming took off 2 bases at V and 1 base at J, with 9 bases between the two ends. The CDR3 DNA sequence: TGTGCCAGCAGCTTACTCACAGCTTCCTACAATGAGCAGTTCTTC. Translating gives CASSLLTASYNEQFF.

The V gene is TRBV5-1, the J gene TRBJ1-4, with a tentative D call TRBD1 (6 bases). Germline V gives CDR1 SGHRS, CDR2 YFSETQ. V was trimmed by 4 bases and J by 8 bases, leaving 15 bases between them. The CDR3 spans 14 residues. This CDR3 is CASSPRAGDEKLFF. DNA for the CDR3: TGCGCCAGCAGCCCCAGGGCAGGGGACGAAAAACTGTTTTTT.

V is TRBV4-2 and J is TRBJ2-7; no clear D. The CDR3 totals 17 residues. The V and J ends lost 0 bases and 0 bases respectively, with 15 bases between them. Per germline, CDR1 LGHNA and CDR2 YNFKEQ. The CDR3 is CASSQDSNLMSSYEQYF. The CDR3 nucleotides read TGTGCCAGCAGCCAAGATTCGAACTTGATGAGCTCCTACGAGCAGTACTTC.

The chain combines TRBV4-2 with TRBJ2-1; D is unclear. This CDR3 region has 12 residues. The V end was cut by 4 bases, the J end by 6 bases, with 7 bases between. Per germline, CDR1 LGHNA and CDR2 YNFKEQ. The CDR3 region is CASSPTPNEQFF. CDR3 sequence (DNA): TGTGCCAGCAGCCCTACCCCCAATGAGCAGTTCTTC.

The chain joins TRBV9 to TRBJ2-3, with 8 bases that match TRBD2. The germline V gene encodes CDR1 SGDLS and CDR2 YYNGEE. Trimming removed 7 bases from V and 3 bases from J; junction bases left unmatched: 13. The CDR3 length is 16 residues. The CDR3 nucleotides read TGTGCCAGCGGAGGGGAGGGAAGCGGGAGAACAGATACGCAGTATTTT. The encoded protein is CASGGEGSGRTDTQYF.